This TCR beta chain was found in a study of CD8 T cells in ankylosing spondylitis. Study observations and caveats: Characteristic, it appeared, of ankylosing spondylitis blood was a TCR beta motif of about eight highly homologous variants. Enrichment of disease-linked clones was reportedly significant in matched ankylosing spondylitis synovial fluid. Reactive arthritis synovial fluid and blood were previously reported to contain some motif variants.

Trimming at V came to 4 bases and at J to 0 bases, leaving 7 bases not matched to a gene. CDR3 length: 19 residues. Germline V gene data show CDR1 as SGHAT and CDR2 as FQDESV (reference sequence). TCRdb itself ran the 5' RACE reads through MiXCR, one entry per CDR3 protein. The table lists some 220,000 distinct CDR3 sequences, 10% to 13% of them singletons. On this clonotype: What it recognizes is unknown.

The chain carries TRBV11-1 and TRBJ2-1; 15 bases fit TRBD2. Source material: blood, either unsorted or a sorted T cell fraction (not recorded which). This receptor was identified in a male donor with ankylosing spondylitis or in good health (not recorded which). The CDR3 DNA is TGTGCCAGCAGCTCCTCACGGACTAGCGGGGGGGACTCCTACAATGAGCAGTTCTTC. Amino acids: CASSSSRTSGGDSYNEQFF.